Reported below is one T cell receptor beta chain. Antigen specificity is unknown. This sample was taken from a study of T cell responses to AZD1222 COVID-19 vaccine. Study-level information: Analysis merged second doses at about 4 or about 12 weeks. Study conclusions and caveats: Females outnumbered males among donors, who were mostly white British; clonal diversity was possibly underestimated. Across the whole spike, CD4 TCRs peaked at regions 160-218 and 743-854.

The V end lost 5 bases, the J end lost 5 bases, and 24 bases lay between the germline ends. CDR1 is MDHEN, CDR2 SYDVKM, per germline. The CDR3 length is 17 residues. The repertoire was sequenced with immunoSEQ multiplex PCR; TCRdb's copy has only in-frame clones and lacks some. Found here are roughly 150,000 clones, around 90% of them singletons; the top ten hold approximately 2%. The chain recombines TRBV28 with TRBJ2-5; D is ambiguous. The TCR comes from an adult in good health. The sample consisted of peripheral blood, taken on day 0 of AZD1222 vaccination. The CDR3 spells CASSLRNGRSRGETQYF. The DNA for the CDR3 is TGTGCCAGCAGTCTCCGGAATGGGCGGAGCCGTGGGGAGACCCAGTACTTC.